Presented here are 15 T cell receptor beta chains from one specimen sequenced in a study of regulatory T cells in long-lasting Graves disease. Time point denoted: newly diagnosed GD, antithyroid drugs for less than 3 months. Researchers made the TCR library from RNA that was extracted from PBMCs. According to the study, TCR beta libraries were built with iRepertoire HTBI primers and CDR3-region Arm-PCR. TCRdb re-called the multiplex PCR reads through MiXCR, storing one row per CDR3 protein. The profile shows 550,000 or so distinct CDR3 sequences, approximately 12% of them singletons. Separately, the same data were catalogued under a study of T cells in Graves' hyperthyroidism and ophthalmopathy.

Sequencing used peripheral blood mononuclear cells (PBMCs), obtained at new diagnosis, from a patient treated with antithyroid drugs. The source of these receptors is a woman aged 25 to 45 with Graves disease.

This clonotype came up a few times. The rearrangement uses TRBV5-1 and TRBJ2-1; D is undetermined. V lost 4 bases to trimming and J lost 3 bases, with 8 bases between them. The CDR3 runs to 13 residues. Germline V gene sequence: CDR1 SGHRS, CDR2 YFSETQ. For the CDR3, the DNA is TGCGCCAGCAGCCTGAACATCTACAATGAGCAGTTCTTC. Amino acid sequence: CASSLNIYNEQFF.

This clonotype was found many times. The chain recombines TRBV27 with TRBJ2-4; 12 nucleotides line up with TRBD1. This CDR3 comprises 16 residues. Germline V gene data show CDR1 as MNHEY and CDR2 as SMNVEV (reference sequence). V shed 5 bases, J shed 8 bases, and the junction held 10 bases outside the gene matches. The CDR3 DNA reads as TGTGCCAGCAGTGATATATGGGGGACAGGGGGCCACATTCAGTACTTC. Its translation: CASSDIWGTGGHIQYF.

This clonotype has a count of ten or more. V is TRBV11-1 and J is TRBJ2-1, with D unresolved. V was trimmed by 4 bases and J by 5 bases, leaving 18 bases between them. This CDR3 has 16 residues. Germline CDR1 reads SGHAT; CDR2 reads FQDESV (reference sequence). In DNA, the CDR3 is TGTGCCAGCAGCTCCCCAGGCCCGAGGTGGGACAATGAGCAGTTCTTC. Translating it yields CASSSPGPRWDNEQFF.

This chain uses TRBV9 with TRBJ1-1; no definite D call. The CDR3 runs to 15 residues. In germline, CDR1 is SGDLS, CDR2 YYNGEE. V lost 0 bases and J 5 bases, leaving 14 bases between the germline ends. The CDR3 is CASSVGGLPQTEAFF. The CDR3 DNA sequence: TGTGCCAGCAGCGTAGGGGGTTTACCCCAAACTGAAGCTTTCTTT.

This clonotype showed up many times. J is TRBJ2-1 and V is TRBV2, with 8 positions matching TRBD1. Losses at the gene ends were 4 bases for V and 12 bases for J; bases not matched to a gene: 23. CDR3 length: 18 amino acids. Germline V lookup: CDR1 SNHLY, CDR2 FYNNEI. The DNA for the CDR3 is TGTGCCAGCAGTGTTAACAGGGGGAAACCCGGGTTATGGCAGGGGCAGTTCTTC. Translation gives CASSVNRGKPGLWQGQFF.

The chain uses TRBV20-1 and TRBJ1-1; D may be TRBD1 (6 bases). The V end lost 0 bases, the J end lost 4 bases, and 12 bases lay between the germline ends. The CDR3 length is 14 residues. In germline, CDR1 is DFQATT, CDR2 SNEGSKA (reference sequence). In DNA, the CDR3 is TGCAGTGCTAGAGAGCCAGGGGTGGTCACTGAAGCTTTCTTT. Its protein is CSAREPGVVTEAFF.

The rearrangement links TRBV19 to TRBJ1-5, with TRBD1 matching over 8 bases. The CDR3 totals 16 residues. V was pared by 4 bases and J by 5 bases, with 10 bases of the junction left unmatched. The germline V gene has CDR1 LNHDA and CDR2 SQIVND (reference sequence). The CDR3 region has the DNA TGTGCCAGTAGTAGGAGTGGGACAGGAGGATATCAGCCCCAGCATTTT. Translation: CASSRSGTGGYQPQHF. The full variable domain, completed using reference TRBV19 and TRBJ1-5, is DGGITQSPKYLFRKEGQNVTLSCEQNLNHDAMYWYRQDPGQGLRLIYYSQIVNDFQKGDIAEGYSVSREKKESFPLTVTSAQKNPTAFYLCASSRSGTGGYQPQHFGDGTRLSIL.

This sequence joins TRBV19 and TRBJ1-5; no reliable D call. Germline CDR1 reads LNHDA; CDR2 reads SQIVND (reference sequence). CDR3 length: 15 amino acids. Trimming took 8 bases from V and 7 from J, leaving 21 bases between them. The CDR3 nucleotides are TGTGCCAGTTTCGATGGTTCGGGCGACGGCCAGCCCCAGCATTTT. Translation gives CASFDGSGDGQPQHF.

This clonotype was observed at least ten times. The rearrangement uses TRBV13 and TRBJ1-1; D call uncertain. CDR1 is PRHDT and CDR2 is FYEKMQ in the germline V gene (reference sequence). V lost 5 bases and J lost 3, with 13 bases in between. The CDR3 runs 14 residues. CDR3 bases: TGTGCCAGCAGCCCTGGAGGTGGCGACACTGAAGCTTTCTTT. The encoded protein is CASSPGGGDTEAFF.

This chain uses TRBV6-2 or TRBV6-3 with TRBJ2-3; TRBD2 agrees at 9 bases. There are 15 residues in the CDR3. V dropped 5 bases and J dropped 4; count of bases not matched to a gene: 7. CDR1 and CDR2 from the germline V gene are MNHEY and SVGEGT. CDR3 sequence (DNA): TGTGCCAGCAGTGGCCCAGCGGGAGGTTCAGATACGCAGTATTTT. It yields the protein CASSGPAGGSDTQYF.

The rearrangement uses TRBV11-2 and TRBJ2-6, with D possibly matching TRBD1 (6 bases). Germline V gene lookup returns CDR1 SGHAT and CDR2 FQNNGV. Trimming removed 2 bases from V and 4 bases from J, with 9 bases in between. The CDR3 is 15 residues long. This CDR3 is CASSLRGWGANVLTF. The CDR3 DNA follows: TGTGCCAGCAGCTTAAGGGGGTGGGGGGCCAACGTCCTGACTTTC.

This clonotype showed up just a few times. A read error may explain this, as a much larger clone is one base away. The rearrangement uses TRBV3-1 and TRBJ2-1, with 12 bases lining up with TRBD2. V was pared by 8 bases and J by 8 bases, with 16 bases of the junction left unmatched. The CDR3 has 17 amino acids. CDR1 and CDR2 from the germline V gene are LGHDT and YNNKEL (reference sequence). Here the CDR3 DNA reads TGTGCCAGCGGCCTCGTAAGACTAGCGGGAGACGGACATGAGCAGTTCTTC. Translating gives CASGLVRLAGDGHEQFF.

This clonotype was seen a few times. This chain joins TRBV4-1 and TRBJ2-1; D possibly uses TRBD1 or TRBD2 (5 bases each). The J call may be faulty, since TRBJ2-5 better matches the DNA end. The CDR3 covers 15 residues. CDR1 and CDR2 from the germline V gene are MGHRA and YSYEKL. CDR3 in DNA: TGCGCCAGCAGCCCGCCGGGACCCTACCAAGAGACCCAGTACTTC. Translated: CASSPPGPYQETQYF.

This clonotype was seen a few times. This sequence joins TRBV30 and TRBJ1-1; possibly TRBD1 for D (6 bases). Per the germline V gene, CDR1 is GTSNPN and CDR2 is SVGIG (reference sequence). The CDR3 is made up of 14 amino acids. With 4 bases removed from V and 2 bases from J, the gap between germline ends came to 14 bases. CDR3 DNA: TGTGCCTGGAAGGCGGACAGTCAAAACACTGAAGCTTTCTTT. This sequence encodes CAWKADSQNTEAFF.

This clonotype was seen many times. The chain is built from TRBV18 and TRBJ2-5; tentatively, D is TRBD1 (5 bases). This CDR3 comprises 13 residues. In germline, CDR1 is KGHSH, CDR2 LQKENI. V was pared by 4 bases and J by 5 bases, with 11 bases between. For the CDR3, the DNA is TGTGCCAGCTCACGGTCAGGGTTGGAGACCCAGTACTTC. Translating it yields CASSRSGLETQYF.